This T cell receptor beta chain was profiled in a study of T cell repertoires in cytomegalovirus infection. Whole-study context: It was the public TCR beta signatures that indicated both CMV infection and matching HLA type.

This CDR3 is built from 16 residues. V was clipped by 0 bases and J by 4 bases; unmatched bases: 4. Germline V CDR1 and CDR2: LGHNA, YSLEER. The table lists this clonotype with many counts. Its antigen is not known. Via MiXCR, TCRdb re-called the reads, giving one row per CDR3 protein. The table records approximately 140,000 distinct CDR3 sequences, more than 20% of them present only once. The sample comprised PBMCs, sequenced either directly or after in vitro stimulation (not recorded which). The TCR sequence derives from a human donor in good health (CMV status not recorded). Some clones in this sample may be carry-over from other donors' samples. V usage is TRBV4-3 and J usage is TRBJ1-2, with 11 nucleotides matching TRBD1. CDR3 sequence (DNA): TGCGCCAGCAGCCAAGATGGGACAGGGGGAATCTATGGCTACACCTTC. It translates to CASSQDGTGGIYGYTF.